This is a list of T cell receptor beta chains from one sample in a study of beta chain features in type 1 diabetes. The data were produced by immunoSEQ multiplex PCR, yet TCRdb's version contains in-frame clones alone and is incomplete. The sample contains almost 350,000 clones, 7% to 9% of which appear only once. What was sequenced was central memory CD4+ T cells from blood. The receptors were sampled from a woman aged 18-30 years in good health. CDR3s include the opening cysteine and the closing phenylalanine or tryptophan. The D gene is left open where the match is weak. Size is stated for part of the rows, as once, few or many counts, or as a class when the clone is expanded.

J: TRBJ1-3; size: few; V: TRBV7-2; D: NA; CDR3: CASSLQEGNTIYF; DNA: TGTGCCAGCAGCTTACAAGAAGGAAACACCATATATTTT
J: TRBJ2-1; size: few; V: TRBV6-5; D: NA; CDR3: CASRSLKGSYNEQFF; DNA: TGTGCCAGCAGAAGCCTTAAGGGCTCCTACAATGAGCAGTTCTTC
J: TRBJ1-5; size: NA; V: TRBV7-6; D: NA; CDR3: CASSLEVYASKPQHF; DNA: TGTGCCAGCAGCTTAGAGGTCTACGCCTCCAAGCCCCAGCATTTT
J: TRBJ1-1; size: few; V: TRBV10-3; D: NA; CDR3: CAISELKQGLNTEAFF; DNA: TGTGCCATCAGTGAGCTAAAACAGGGCCTGAACACTGAAGCTTTCTTT
J: TRBJ2-3; size: many; V: TRBV15; D: TRBD2; CDR3: CATGSGRTDTQYF; DNA: TGTGCCACCGGGAGCGGGAGGACAGATACGCAGTATTTT
J: TRBJ2-7; size: few; V: TRBV10-3; D: NA; CDR3: CAISESGRGYEQYF; DNA: TGTGCCATCAGTGAGTCTGGACGGGGCTACGAGCAGTACTTC
J: TRBJ2-1; size: many; V: TRBV10-3; D: NA; CDR3: CAISSATTVGNEQFF; DNA: TGTGCCATCAGCTCCGCGACCACCGTTGGAAATGAGCAGTTCTTC
J: TRBJ2-3; size: few; V: TRBV7-9; D: TRBD2; CDR3: CASSLTGGRTDTQYF; DNA: TGTGCCAGCAGCTTGACGGGAGGACGCACAGATACGCAGTATTTT
J: TRBJ2-5; size: few; V: TRBV18; D: TRBD1; CDR3: CASSRDGTGKETQYF; DNA: TGTGCCAGCTCTCGCGACGGGACAGGGAAAGAGACCCAGTACTTC
J: TRBJ2-7; size: once; V: TRBV19; D: NA; CDR3: CASSGHNSYEQYF; DNA: TGTGCCAGTAGCGGGCATAACTCCTACGAGCAGTACTTC
J: TRBJ2-2; size: once; V: TRBV9; D: NA; CDR3: CASSQQGRGGELFF; DNA: TGTGCCAGCAGCCAACAGGGTCGGGGCGGGGAGCTGTTTTTT
J: TRBJ2-4; size: NA; V: TRBV11-1; D: NA; CDR3: CASSLGPFSTASKNIQYF; DNA: TGTGCCAGCAGCTTAGGCCCCTTTTCAACGGCTAGCAAAAACATTCAGTACTTC
J: TRBJ1-1; size: NA; V: TRBV11-2; D: NA; CDR3: CASSLLGSLNTEAFF; DNA: TGTGCCAGCAGCCTCCTCGGATCTTTGAACACTGAAGCTTTCTTT
J: TRBJ1-5; size: few; V: TRBV6-5; D: NA; CDR3: CASSPQLRGAQPQHF; DNA: TGTGCCAGCAGTCCCCAGTTGAGGGGGGCTCAGCCCCAGCATTTT
J: TRBJ2-1; size: few; V: TRBV19; D: TRBD2; CDR3: CASRNSGSSYNEQFF; DNA: TGTGCCAGTAGGAATAGCGGGAGCTCCTACAATGAGCAGTTCTTC
J: TRBJ2-1; size: NA; V: TRBV2; D: TRBD2; CDR3: CASRSGSGGVYNEQFF; DNA: TGTGCCAGCAGAAGCGGGAGCGGGGGGGTTTACAATGAGCAGTTCTTC
J: TRBJ2-1; size: few; V: TRBV9; D: NA; CDR3: CASSAHVDINNEQFF; DNA: TGTGCCAGCAGCGCCCACGTGGACATTAACAATGAGCAGTTCTTC
J: TRBJ2-3; size: few; V: TRBV28; D: NA; CDR3: CASSFTNTQYF; DNA: TGTGCCAGCAGTTTCACGAATACGCAGTATTTT
J: TRBJ2-1; size: NA; V: TRBV20-1; D: NA; CDR3: CSAQDHVEQFF; DNA: TGCAGTGCCCAAGACCATGTTGAGCAGTTCTTC
J: TRBJ2-3; size: few; V: TRBV15; D: TRBD2; CDR3: CATSGATGRFLERDTQYF; DNA: TGTGCCACCAGCGGAGCCACCGGGAGGTTTCTCGAGAGGGATACGCAGTATTTT
J: TRBJ2-3; size: few; V: TRBV9; D: TRBD2; CDR3: CASSVVPAGTDTQYF; DNA: TGTGCCAGCAGCGTAGTTCCAGCGGGAACAGATACGCAGTATTTT
J: TRBJ1-2; size: NA; V: TRBV11-2; D: TRBD1; CDR3: CASSLGQGASYTF; DNA: TGTGCCAGCAGCTTGGGACAGGGGGCAAGCTACACCTTC
J: TRBJ2-2; size: NA; V: TRBV5-1; D: TRBD1; CDR3: CASSLEQGAVTGELFF; DNA: TGCGCCAGCAGCTTGGAGCAGGGGGCGGTCACCGGGGAGCTGTTTTTT
J: TRBJ1-1; size: few; V: TRBV19; D: NA; CDR3: CASRIETNTEAFF; DNA: TGTGCCAGTCGTATAGAGACGAACACTGAAGCTTTCTTT
J: TRBJ1-1; size: NA; V: TRBV4-3; D: NA; CDR3: CASSQAIVGHTEAFF; DNA: TGCGCCAGCAGCCAAGCCATTGTGGGTCACACTGAAGCTTTCTTT
J: TRBJ2-5; size: many; V: TRBV6-5; D: TRBD2; CDR3: CASSYSRAGLETQYF; DNA: TGTGCCAGCAGTTACTCGAGAGCGGGACTAGAGACCCAGTACTTC
J: TRBJ2-1; size: few; V: TRBV10-3; D: TRBD2; CDR3: CAIAPAGGGVNEQFF; DNA: TGTGCCATCGCCCCAGCGGGAGGTGGGGTCAATGAGCAGTTCTTC
J: TRBJ2-5; size: NA; V: TRBV11-2; D: NA; CDR3: CASSLSGFRETQYF; DNA: TGTGCCAGCAGCCTATCGGGTTTTCGAGAGACCCAGTACTTC
J: TRBJ1-2; size: NA; V: TRBV2; D: TRBD1; CDR3: CASSVPGQAYGYTF; DNA: TGTGCCAGCAGTGTCCCCGGACAGGCCTATGGCTACACCTTC
J: TRBJ2-7; size: few; V: TRBV7-3; D: NA; CDR3: CASSLGPGYEQYF; DNA: TGTGCCAGCAGTCTCGGCCCGGGCTACGAGCAGTACTTC
J: TRBJ2-7; size: NA; V: TRBV20-1; D: NA; CDR3: CSAKYFNEQYF; DNA: TGCAGTGCCAAGTATTTCAACGAGCAGTACTTC
J: TRBJ1-1; size: NA; V: TRBV5-1; D: NA; CDR3: CASSLGGWPPEAFF; DNA: TGCGCCAGCAGCTTGGGGGGTTGGCCCCCTGAAGCTTTCTTT
J: TRBJ2-5; size: few; V: TRBV19; D: NA; CDR3: CASSIDYQQETQYF; DNA: TGTGCCAGTAGTATAGATTATCAGCAAGAGACCCAGTACTTC
J: TRBJ2-4; size: NA; V: TRBV7-9; D: TRBD2; CDR3: CASSPIAKGLARNIQYF; DNA: TGTGCCAGCAGCCCCATTGCAAAGGGACTAGCGAGAAACATTCAGTACTTC
J: TRBJ2-7; size: NA; V: TRBV7-6; D: TRBD2; CDR3: CASSPRGGLSYEQYF; DNA: TGTGCCAGCAGCCCCCGGGGGGGGCTCTCCTACGAGCAGTACTTC
J: TRBJ2-1; size: few; V: TRBV7-9; D: NA; CDR3: CASSLVGGVSEQFF; DNA: TGTGCCAGCAGCTTAGTCGGTGGGGTTAGTGAGCAGTTCTTC
J: TRBJ2-3; size: few; V: TRBV4-2; D: TRBD2; CDR3: CASSQEWLAGDTQYF; DNA: TGTGCCAGCAGCCAAGAGTGGCTAGCGGGAGATACGCAGTATTTT
J: TRBJ2-5; size: NA; V: TRBV2; D: NA; CDR3: CASSTGPAETQYF; DNA: TGTGCCAGCAGTACCGGACCCGCAGAGACCCAGTACTTC
J: TRBJ2-1; size: NA; V: TRBV7-9; D: NA; CDR3: CASSLVTSSYNEQFF; DNA: TGTGCCAGCAGCTTAGTGACTAGCTCCTACAATGAGCAGTTCTTC
J: TRBJ2-3; size: NA; V: TRBV7-9; D: NA; CDR3: CASSSAKIPTPTDTQYF; DNA: TGTGCCAGCAGCTCAGCAAAAATCCCCACCCCCACAGATACGCAGTATTTT
J: TRBJ2-3; size: NA; V: TRBV11-2; D: TRBD2; CDR3: CASSRLAGRNTDTQYF; DNA: TGTGCCAGCAGCAGGCTAGCGGGACGAAACACAGATACGCAGTATTTT
J: TRBJ1-1; size: NA; V: TRBV6-5; D: NA; CDR3: CASSYSGLATEAFF; DNA: TGTGCCAGCAGTTACTCCGGATTAGCCACTGAAGCTTTCTTT
J: TRBJ2-5; size: few; V: TRBV6-6; D: NA; CDR3: CASVERETQYF; DNA: TGTGCCAGCGTGGAGCGAGAGACCCAGTACTTC
J: TRBJ1-1; size: NA; V: TRBV6-5; D: TRBD1; CDR3: CASSYLGQGAEAFF; DNA: TGTGCCAGCAGTTACCTTGGACAGGGGGCTGAAGCTTTCTTT
J: TRBJ1-2; size: NA; V: TRBV11-2; D: TRBD1; CDR3: CASSLTGHYGYTF; DNA: TGTGCCAGCAGCTTGACAGGGCACTATGGCTACACCTTC
J: TRBJ2-1; size: NA; V: TRBV6-6; D: NA; CDR3: CASTWVRNGEQFF; DNA: TGTGCCAGCACCTGGGTCCGAAACGGTGAGCAGTTCTTC
J: TRBJ2-7; size: NA; V: TRBV7-2; D: TRBD1; CDR3: CASSLPPGQGTYEQYF; DNA: TGTGCCAGCAGCTTGCCCCCGGGACAGGGAACCTACGAGCAGTACTTC
J: TRBJ2-1; size: few; V: TRBV6-6; D: NA; CDR3: CASSTLTGGGEQFF; DNA: TGTGCCAGCAGTACTCTAACGGGAGGGGGCGAGCAGTTCTTC
J: TRBJ2-7; size: few; V: TRBV5-8; D: NA; CDR3: CASSLNFEGIEQYF; DNA: TGTGCCAGCAGCTTGAACTTTGAGGGGATCGAGCAGTACTTC
J: TRBJ1-2; size: NA; V: TRBV6-1; D: NA; CDR3: CASSDSSMGYTF; DNA: TGTGCCAGCAGCGACAGCTCTATGGGCTACACCTTC
J: TRBJ2-7; size: many; V: TRBV4-3; D: NA; CDR3: CASSQESLRQGGNYEQYF; DNA: TGCGCCAGCAGCCAAGAATCTCTCCGGCAGGGGGGGAACTACGAGCAGTACTTC
J: TRBJ1-2; size: few; V: TRBV7-2; D: NA; CDR3: CASSIRSGYGYTF; DNA: TGTGCCAGCAGCATCCGAAGCGGCTATGGCTACACCTTC
J: TRBJ1-2; size: NA; V: TRBV5-4; D: NA; CDR3: CASSIGQLYGYTF; DNA: TGTGCCAGCAGCATTGGACAGCTCTATGGCTACACCTTC
J: TRBJ1-1; size: few; V: TRBV5-4; D: NA; CDR3: CASSRGGTDTEAFF; DNA: TGTGCCAGCAGCCGAGGCGGTACGGACACTGAAGCTTTCTTT
J: TRBJ2-5; size: NA; V: TRBV11-2; D: NA; CDR3: CASSLNQGLETQYF; DNA: TGTGCCAGCAGCTTAAATCAGGGGTTAGAGACCCAGTACTTC
J: TRBJ2-1; size: NA; V: TRBV14; D: NA; CDR3: CASSQGAENYNEQFF; DNA: TGTGCCAGCAGCCAGGGGGCTGAGAACTACAATGAGCAGTTCTTC
J: TRBJ2-1; size: few; V: TRBV14; D: NA; CDR3: CASSQDLPQYNEQFF; DNA: TGTGCCAGCAGCCAAGATTTGCCACAATACAATGAGCAGTTCTTC